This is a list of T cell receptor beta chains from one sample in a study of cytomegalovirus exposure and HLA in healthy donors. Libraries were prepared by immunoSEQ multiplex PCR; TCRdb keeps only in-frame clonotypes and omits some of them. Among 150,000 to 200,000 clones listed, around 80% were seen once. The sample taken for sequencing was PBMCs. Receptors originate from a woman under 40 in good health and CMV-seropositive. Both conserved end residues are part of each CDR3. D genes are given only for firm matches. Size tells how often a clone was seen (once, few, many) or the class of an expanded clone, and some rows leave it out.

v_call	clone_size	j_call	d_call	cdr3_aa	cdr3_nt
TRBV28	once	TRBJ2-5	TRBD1	CASSEWTGQETQYF	TGTGCCAGCAGCGAGTGGACAGGGCAAGAGACCCAGTACTTC
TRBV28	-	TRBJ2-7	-	CASSPIGYEQYF	TGTGCCAGCAGCCCCATCGGCTACGAGCAGTACTTC
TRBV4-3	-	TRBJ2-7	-	CASSQGTRQSYYEQYF	TGCGCCAGCAGCCAAGGAACGAGGCAGAGCTACTACGAGCAGTACTTC
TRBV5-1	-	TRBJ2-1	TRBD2	CASSLGSGRYNEQFF	TGCGCCAGCAGCTTGGGTAGCGGGAGGTACAATGAGCAGTTCTTC
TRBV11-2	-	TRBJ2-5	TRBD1	CASSYDRGLSETQYF	TGTGCCAGCAGCTATGACAGGGGCCTTTCAGAGACCCAGTACTTC
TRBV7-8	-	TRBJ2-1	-	CASSLVTGTSIEQFF	TGTGCCAGCAGCTTGGTAACCGGTACTAGCATTGAGCAGTTCTTC
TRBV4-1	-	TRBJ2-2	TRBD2	CASSQDLRETGELFF	TGCGCCAGCAGCCAAGACCTGCGGGAGACCGGGGAGCTGTTTTTT
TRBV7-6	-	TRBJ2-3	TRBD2	CASSPRLAGGTSTDTQYF	TGTGCCAGCAGCCCCCGACTAGCGGGAGGGACTAGCACAGATACGCAGTATTTT
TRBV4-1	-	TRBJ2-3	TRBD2	CASSQEVISGRRGDTQYF	TGCGCCAGCAGCCAAGAGGTTATAAGCGGGAGAAGAGGAGATACGCAGTATTTT
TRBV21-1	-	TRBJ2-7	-	CASIAYEQYF	TGTGCCAGCATCGCCTACGAGCAGTACTTC
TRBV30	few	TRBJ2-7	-	CAWRGYSYEQYF	TGTGCCTGGCGCGGGTACTCCTACGAGCAGTACTTC
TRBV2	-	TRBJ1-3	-	CASIKEGQGNTIYF	TGTGCCAGCATCAAAGAGGGTCAGGGGAACACCATATATTTT
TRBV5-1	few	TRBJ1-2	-	CASSPIGALLDGYTF	TGCGCCAGCAGCCCCATAGGAGCACTCCTCGATGGCTACACCTTC
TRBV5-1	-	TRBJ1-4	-	CASKIRGGRSTNEKLFF	TGCGCCAGCAAAATCCGCGGGGGGAGGTCAACTAATGAAAAACTGTTTTTT
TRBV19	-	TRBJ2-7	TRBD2	CASSMSGTSSGAVEQYF	TGTGCCAGTAGTATGTCCGGGACTAGCAGCGGGGCGGTAGAGCAGTACTTC
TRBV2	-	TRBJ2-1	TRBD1	CASSERRGQGNEQFF	TGTGCCAGCAGTGAAAGGAGGGGACAGGGCAATGAGCAGTTCTTC
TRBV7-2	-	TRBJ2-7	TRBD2	CASSLAAGYEQYF	TGTGCCAGCAGCTTAGCAGCGGGATACGAGCAGTACTTC
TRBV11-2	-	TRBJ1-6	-	CASSSTAGVYNSPLHF	TGTGCCAGCAGCAGTACCGCAGGGGTCTATAATTCACCCCTCCACTTT
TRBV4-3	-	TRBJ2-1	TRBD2	CASSQGSGTSLYNEQFF	TGCGCCAGCAGCCAAGGGAGCGGGACTAGCCTTTACAATGAGCAGTTCTTC
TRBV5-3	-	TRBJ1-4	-	CARSLRSREMF	TGTGCCAGAAGCTTGAGGTCCAGGGAAATGTTC
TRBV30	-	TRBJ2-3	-	CAWSGRDPSTDTQYF	TGTGCCTGGAGTGGCCGCGATCCTAGCACAGATACGCAGTATTTT
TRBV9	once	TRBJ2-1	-	CASSGSGSYNEQFF	TGTGCCAGCAGCGGAAGCGGCTCCTACAATGAGCAGTTCTTC
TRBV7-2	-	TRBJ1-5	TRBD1	CASSLVGQGGGQPQHF	TGTGCCAGCAGCTTAGTTGGACAGGGTGGCGGTCAGCCCCAGCATTTT
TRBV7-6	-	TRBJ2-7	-	CASSPLGSALGGEQYF	TGTGCCAGCAGCCCCCTCGGTAGCGCCCTAGGGGGCGAGCAGTACTTC